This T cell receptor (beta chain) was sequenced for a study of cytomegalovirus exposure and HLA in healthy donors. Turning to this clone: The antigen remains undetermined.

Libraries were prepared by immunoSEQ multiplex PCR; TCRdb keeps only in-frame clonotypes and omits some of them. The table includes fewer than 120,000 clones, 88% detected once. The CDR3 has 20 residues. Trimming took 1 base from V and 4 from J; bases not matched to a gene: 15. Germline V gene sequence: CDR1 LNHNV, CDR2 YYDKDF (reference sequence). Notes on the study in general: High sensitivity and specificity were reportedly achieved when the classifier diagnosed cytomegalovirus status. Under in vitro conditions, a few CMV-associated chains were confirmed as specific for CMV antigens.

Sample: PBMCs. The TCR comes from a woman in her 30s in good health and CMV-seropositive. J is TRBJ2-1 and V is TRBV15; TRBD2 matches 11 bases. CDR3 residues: CATSRVYRAGTSGPYNEQFF. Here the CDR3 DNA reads TGTGCCACCAGCAGAGTTTACAGGGCAGGGACTAGCGGACCTTACAATGAGCAGTTCTTC.